The 8 T cell receptor beta chains below were found in one sample sequenced in a study of breast tumors, draining lymph nodes, adjacent tissues. TCRdb called the multiplex PCR reads again in MiXCR, with one record for every CDR3 protein. The sample holds hundreds of thousands of distinct CDR3 sequences, 32% seen once. Breast cancer patients provided tissue from their axillary draining lymph nodes. The sample was axillary lymph node tissue. Every receptor here comes from a female donor with breast cancer. Some clones in this sample may be carry-over from other donors' samples.

Turning to this clonotype: Its ends do not fully match the called genes, so a read error is possible. The chain is built from TRBV19 and TRBJ2-1; TRBD2 might be the D (5 bases). Germline CDR1 LNHDA, CDR2 SQIVND (reference sequence). This CDR3 comprises 15 residues. The CDR3 region has the DNA TGTGACAGTACCCCTAAGCGGAGTTTATACAATGAGCAGTTCTTC. Protein sequence: CDSTPKRSLYNEQFF.

The chain recombines TRBV2 with TRBJ2-5; 12 bases are a match to TRBD2. CDR1 SNHLY and CDR2 FYNNEI come from the germline V gene. The CDR3 contains 16 residues. Trimming removed 6 bases from V and 1 base from J; junction bases left unmatched: 6. The CDR3 region is CASSLRTSGIQETQYF. CDR3 DNA sequence: TGTGCCAGCAGCCTCAGGACTAGCGGGATCCAAGAGACCCAGTACTTC.

This clonotype appeared many times. The J gene is TRBJ2-3, the V gene TRBV7-2, with D unclear. The CDR3 runs 13 residues. V gave up 4 bases and J gave up 0 bases, with 5 bases separating them. From germline, CDR1 is SGHTA and CDR2 FQGNSA. CDR3 in amino acids: CASSYPSTDTQYF. The CDR3 DNA follows: TGTGCCAGCAGCTATCCTAGCACAGATACGCAGTATTTT.

As regards this clonotype: Mismatch with germline at one junction end may stem from a read error. The chain employs TRBV7-7 and TRBJ1-6; possible D gene TRBD1, 5 bases. Per the germline V gene, CDR1 is SSHAT and CDR2 is FNYEAQ (reference sequence). The CDR3 totals 16 residues. The CDR3 loop is CASSLSRDTINSPLHF. CDR3 coding DNA: TGTGCTAGCAGCTTGAGCAGGGATACAATCAATTCACCCCTCCACTTT.

In regard to this clonotype: At one end, the junction sequence differs from germline, possibly due to a read error. The J gene is TRBJ2-7, the V gene TRBV6-1, with D possibly being TRBD1 or TRBD2 (5 bases each). This CDR3 is built from 11 residues. The germline gives CDR1 MNHNS, CDR2 SASEGT. CDR3 in DNA: TGTGCCAGCAGTGCATTGGGGGAGCAGTATTTC. Protein: CASSALGEQYF.

The chain joins TRBV6-6 to TRBJ1-5, with D uncertain. Trimming took off 8 bases at V and 0 bases at J, with 14 bases between the two ends. CDR1 is MNHNY, CDR2 SVGAGI, per germline (reference sequence). This CDR3 has 15 residues. The CDR3 is CASRHRQYSNQPQHF. In DNA form, the CDR3 reads TGTGCCAGCCGGCACCGCCAGTATAGCAATCAGCCCCAGCATTTT.

This clonotype was counted many times. The rearrangement uses TRBV6-1 and TRBJ2-5, with 8 bases aligning to TRBD2. Germline V gene sequence: CDR1 MNHNS, CDR2 SASEGT. V shed 6 bases, J shed 5 bases, and the junction held 8 bases outside the gene matches. This CDR3 has 14 residues. CDR3 residues: CASSLSGSIETQYF. The CDR3 DNA reads TGTGCCAGCAGCCTCAGCGGGAGTATCGAGACCCAGTACTTC.

This clonotype appeared a few times. A read error may be the cause here, since a much bigger clone is one base away. The rearrangement joins TRBV6-1 to TRBJ1-2, with 8 bases aligning to TRBD1. CDR3 length equals 13 residues. The germline V gene has CDR1 MNHNS and CDR2 SASEGT. CDR3 in DNA: TGTGCCAGCAGTGGGAACAGGGGGTTGGGCTACGCCTTC. Its protein product is CASSGNRGLGYAF.